The clone carrying this T cell receptor (beta chain) has only a few counts. This record belongs to a study of blood T cell repertoires in COVID-19. This CDR3 has 14 amino acids. Trimming cost V 8 bases and J 7 bases, with 21 bases left between them. The germline CDR1 and CDR2 sequences are LGHNA and YSLEER. Produced via immunoSEQ multiplex PCR; TCRdb's table is partial and in-frame only. The sample lists 150,000 to 200,000 clones, approximately 90% occurring once. J is TRBJ2-7 and V is TRBV4-3; D may be TRBD2 (5 bases). This clonotype originated in a woman older than 75 in a cohort sampled during active or convalescent COVID-19. Sequenced input: peripheral blood. The CDR3 here is CASSRGDESGEQYF. CDR3 sequence (DNA): TGCGCCAGCTCCCGGGGAGATGAGTCGGGGGAGCAGTACTTC.